This T cell receptor (beta chain) came from a study of shared clonotypes between healthy human individuals. Turning to the study itself: Per donor, CD8 memory used one plate, CD8 naive used two, CD4 memory used three and CD4 naive used three.

General study findings and limits: A reduction in generation probabilities was seen for non-shared clonotypes relative to those shared by all four donors.

Trimming pared 5 bases from V and 2 bases from J, leaving 14 bases between. This CDR3 is 15 amino acids long. The germline gives CDR1 MNHNS, CDR2 SASEGT. The sample holds a few counts of this clone. Its matching antigen is unknown. This table comes from immunoSEQ multiplex PCR, and its TCRdb copy is limited to in-frame clones, with some not included. The sample lists some 1 million clones, approximately 70% seen once, with about 1.5% in the top ten. The donors, healthy adults who were HIV-negative, had experienced no recent acute infections or vaccinations. The sequenced sample was memory CD4+ T cells sorted from blood. Documented subset: CD45RA-negative fraction. The chain combines TRBV6-1 with TRBJ2-3; D is undetermined. The receptor was isolated from a man in his late teens or twenties in good health. The CDR3 region is CASSWAVTPTDTQYF. Here the CDR3 DNA reads TGTGCCAGCAGTTGGGCCGTGACACCCACAGATACGCAGTATTTT.